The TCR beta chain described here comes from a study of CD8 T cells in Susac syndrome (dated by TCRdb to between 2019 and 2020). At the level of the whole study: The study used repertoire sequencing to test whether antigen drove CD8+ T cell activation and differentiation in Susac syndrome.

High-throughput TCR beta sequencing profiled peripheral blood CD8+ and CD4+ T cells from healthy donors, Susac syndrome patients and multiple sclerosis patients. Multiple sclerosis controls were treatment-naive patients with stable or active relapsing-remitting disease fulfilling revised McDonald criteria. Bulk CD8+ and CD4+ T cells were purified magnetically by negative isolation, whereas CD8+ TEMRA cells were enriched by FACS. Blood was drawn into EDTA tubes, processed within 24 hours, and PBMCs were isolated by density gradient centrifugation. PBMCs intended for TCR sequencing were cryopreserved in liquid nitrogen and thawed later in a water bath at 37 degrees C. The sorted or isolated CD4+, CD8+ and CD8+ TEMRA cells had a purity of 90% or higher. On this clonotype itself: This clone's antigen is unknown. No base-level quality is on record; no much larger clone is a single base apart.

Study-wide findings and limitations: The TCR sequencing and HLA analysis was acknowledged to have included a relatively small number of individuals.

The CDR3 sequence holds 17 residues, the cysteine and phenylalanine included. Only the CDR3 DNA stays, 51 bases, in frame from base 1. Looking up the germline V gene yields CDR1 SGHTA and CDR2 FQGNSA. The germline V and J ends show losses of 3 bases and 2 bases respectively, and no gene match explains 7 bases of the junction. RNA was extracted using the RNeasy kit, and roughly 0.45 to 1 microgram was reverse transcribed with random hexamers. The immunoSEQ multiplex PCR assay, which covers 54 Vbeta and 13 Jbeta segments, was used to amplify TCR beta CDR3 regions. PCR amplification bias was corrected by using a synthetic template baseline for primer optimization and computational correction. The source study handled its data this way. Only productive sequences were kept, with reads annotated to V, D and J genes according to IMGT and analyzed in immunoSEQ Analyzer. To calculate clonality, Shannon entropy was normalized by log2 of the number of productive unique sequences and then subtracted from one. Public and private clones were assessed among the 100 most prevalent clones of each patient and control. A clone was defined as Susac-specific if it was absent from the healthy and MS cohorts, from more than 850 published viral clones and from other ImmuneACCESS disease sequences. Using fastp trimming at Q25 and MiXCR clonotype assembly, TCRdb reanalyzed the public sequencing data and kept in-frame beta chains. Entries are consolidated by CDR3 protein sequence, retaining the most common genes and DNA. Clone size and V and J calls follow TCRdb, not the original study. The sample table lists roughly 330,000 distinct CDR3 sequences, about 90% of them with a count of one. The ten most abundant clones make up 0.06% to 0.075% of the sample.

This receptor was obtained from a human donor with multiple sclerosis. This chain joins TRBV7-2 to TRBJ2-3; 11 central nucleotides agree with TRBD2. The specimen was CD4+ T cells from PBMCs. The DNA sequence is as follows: TGTGCCAGCAGCTTTGGAGTAGCGGGGGGGCACACAGATACGCAGTATTTT. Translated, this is CASSFGVAGGHTDTQYF.